This TCR beta chain was captured by sequencing in a study of cytomegalovirus exposure and HLA in healthy donors. Details on this clone: Its antigen is unidentified.

The CDR3 runs to 12 residues. V was clipped by 5 bases and J by 9 bases, with 11 bases between them. Clones were sequenced by immunoSEQ multiplex PCR, and TCRdb holds only the in-frame ones, with some missing. The data hold 200,000 to 300,000 clones, with around 87% observed a single time. Overall study results and limits: The classifier reportedly diagnosed cytomegalovirus status with high sensitivity and specificity.

What was sequenced was PBMCs. The chain joins TRBV6-7 to TRBJ2-1; weak D call: TRBD1 (6 bases). TRBV6-7 is flagged as an ORF with uncertain function. This TCR derives from a woman aged 25 to 39 in good health and CMV-seropositive. The CDR3 DNA sequence: TGTGCCAGCAGTAAGAGAGGGGGTGAGCAGTTCTTC. Translated: CASSKRGGEQFF.